Below, 19 T cell receptor beta chains from the same sample are listed, as sequenced in a study of shared clonotypes between healthy human individuals. Clones were read by immunoSEQ multiplex PCR, and TCRdb kept only the in-frame ones, dropping some. This table holds under 850,000 clones, over 60% found once. The material sequenced was memory CD4+ T cells sorted from blood. Described subset: CD45RA-negative fraction. These receptors were obtained from a woman under 40 in good health.

This rearrangement joins TRBV15 to TRBJ2-5; possibly TRBD1 for D (6 bases). The J call is doubtful: the DNA matches TRBJ2-7 better. This CDR3 is built from 13 residues. Germline V gene data show CDR1 as LNHNV and CDR2 as YYDKDF (reference sequence). The CDR3 sequence: CATSRDGGSEQYF. The CDR3 DNA follows: TGTGCCACCAGCAGAGATGGGGGCTCCGAGCAGTACTTC.

The chain has TRBV5-4 and TRBJ2-7; TRBD2 is a possible D gene (6 bases). This CDR3 region has 16 residues. Germline V lookup: CDR1 SGHNT, CDR2 YYREEE (reference sequence). The V and J ends lost 1 base and 2 bases respectively, with 16 bases between them. CDR3 DNA sequence: TGTGCCAGCAGCTTGTCGGAGGGCGTTATTACCTACGAGCAGTACTTC. Protein: CASSLSEGVITYEQYF.

This chain links TRBV2 with TRBJ1-2; D ambiguous. The germline V gene has CDR1 SNHLY and CDR2 FYNNEI. The CDR3 sequence is 13 residues long. Trimming shortened V by 11 bases and J by 3 bases, and 16 bases separated the two germline ends. CDR3 nucleotides: TGTGCCGGCCTTACCGACGGGGACTATGGCTACACCTTC. Translating it yields CAGLTDGDYGYTF.

This rearrangement joins TRBV7-9 to TRBJ2-2; 7 bases fit TRBD2. Trimming removed 11 bases from V and 6 bases from J; junction bases left unmatched: 9. The CDR3 is made up of 13 amino acids. Germline CDR1 reads SEHNR; CDR2 reads FQNEAQ (reference sequence). The CDR3 DNA sequence: TGTGCCTTGGGCGGGAGCGTCCCCGGGGAGCTGTTTTTT. Protein sequence: CALGGSVPGELFF.

This chain uses TRBV6-6 with TRBJ2-1, with D perhaps TRBD1 or TRBD2 (5 bases each). V shed 1 base and J shed 8 bases, with 9 bases lying between them. CDR1 is MNHNY, CDR2 SVGAGI, per germline (reference sequence). The CDR3 has 13 residues. CDR3 in DNA: TGTGCCAGCAGTTACTTACAGGAGGATGAGCAGTTCTTC. It encodes CASSYLQEDEQFF.

The rearrangement links TRBV27 to TRBJ1-1, with TRBD1 as a possible D gene (5 bases). This CDR3 region has 13 residues. Germline V gene lookup returns CDR1 MNHEY and CDR2 SMNVEV (reference sequence). Trimming shortened V by 4 bases and J by 5 bases, and 11 bases separated the two germline ends. The CDR3 DNA is TGTGCCAGCAGTTCCGGGGGTCGGACTGAAGCTTTCTTT. Encoded protein: CASSSGGRTEAFF.

CDR3 DNA: TGTGCCATCAGTGAAGTCCTAGCGGCACCCTACGAGCAGTACTTC. This translates into CAISEVLAAPYEQYF. The chain links TRBV10-3 to TRBJ2-7; 7 nucleotides align to TRBD2. Germline CDR1 is ENHRY and CDR2 is SYGVKD. Unmatched junction bases numbered 7, after V lost 3 bases and J lost 2 bases. This CDR3 is 15 amino acids long.

The chain employs TRBV19 and TRBJ2-5, with D perhaps being TRBD1 or TRBD2 (6 bases each). This CDR3 has 16 residues. The germline CDR1 and CDR2 sequences are LNHDA and SQIVND (reference sequence). V gave up 1 base and J gave up 4 bases, with 16 bases separating them. CDR3 in DNA: TGTGCCAGTAGTATAGGGGGGGCGAGGGCCGGAGAGACCCAGTACTTC. This translates into CASSIGGARAGETQYF. The full variable domain, its missing parts supplied by reference TRBV19 and TRBJ2-5, is DGGITQSPKYLFRKEGQNVTLSCEQNLNHDAMYWYRQDPGQGLRLIYYSQIVNDFQKGDIAEGYSVSREKKESFPLTVTSAQKNPTAFYLCASSIGGARAGETQYFGPGTRLLVL.

V is TRBV19 and J is TRBJ2-1; TRBD1 aligns across 12 bases. CDR3 length equals 14 residues. The junction had 6 bases not matched to a gene; V was cut back by 8 bases and J by 7 bases. CDR1 LNHDA and CDR2 SQIVND come from the germline V gene (reference sequence). The CDR3 DNA reads as TGTGCCAGTTCCGGGACAGGGGGCTTGAATGAGCAGTTCTTC. Translating it yields CASSGTGGLNEQFF.

The gene calls are TRBV11-2 and TRBJ2-6; D unclear. From germline, CDR1 is SGHAT and CDR2 FQNNGV. Trimming stripped 3 bases from V and 3 bases from J, with 3 bases between. This CDR3 region has 13 residues. DNA of the CDR3: TGTGCCAGCAGCTTTTTTGGGGCCAACGTCCTGACTTTC. It encodes CASSFFGANVLTF.

V gene TRBV28 combines with J gene TRBJ2-1; D perhaps matches TRBD2 (6 bases). This CDR3 comprises 16 residues. Germline CDR1 MDHEN, CDR2 SYDVKM. V gave up 6 bases and J gave up 8 bases, with 23 bases separating them. Here the CDR3 DNA reads TGTGCCAGCAGCTACATTGTGGGGGTCGGGAGCCATGAGCAGTTCTTC. Its protein is CASSYIVGVGSHEQFF.

V is TRBV7-9 and J is TRBJ2-1; 13 bases are shared with TRBD2. V trimming: 3 bases; J trimming: 7 bases; junction bases outside the gene matches: 15. This CDR3 comprises 19 residues. CDR1 is SEHNR and CDR2 is FQNEAQ in the germline V gene (reference sequence). The CDR3 DNA sequence: TGTGCCAGCAGCTTGAAAGCGGGCGAGACTAGCGGGAGGTATAATGAGCAGTTCTTC. Translation: CASSLKAGETSGRYNEQFF.

As concerns this clone: Distinct nucleotide sequences in the sample also encode this CDR3. This rearrangement joins TRBV7-3 to TRBJ1-1; D is possibly TRBD1 (6 bases). Trimming took off 4 bases at V and 2 bases at J, with 8 bases between the two ends. The CDR3 runs to 13 residues. Looked up from germline, CDR1 is SGHTA and CDR2 is FQGTGA. The DNA of the CDR3 is TGTGCCAGCAGCTCGGACAGTAACACTGAAGCTTTCTTT. Encoded protein: CASSSDSNTEAFF.

The chain combines TRBV7-2 with TRBJ2-5; 8 nucleotides line up with TRBD2. CDR3 length equals 14 residues. Germline trimming cut 6 bases from V and 4 bases from J; bases unmatched to any gene: 7. Germline lookup yields CDR1 SGHTA and CDR2 FQGNSA. CDR3 nucleotide sequence: TGTGCCAGCAGACGAAGCGGGAGCCTAGAGACCCAGTACTTC. Translation gives CASRRSGSLETQYF. The whole variable domain, remainder taken from reference TRBV7-2 and TRBJ2-5, is GAGVSQSPSNKVTEKGKDVELRCDPISGHTALYWYRQSLGQGLEFLIYFQGNSAPDKSGLPSDRFSAERTGGSVSTLTIQRTQQEDSAVYLCASRRSGSLETQYFGPGTRLLVL.

The V and J genes are TRBV28 and TRBJ1-4; weak D call: TRBD1 (6 bases). V lost 3 bases and J 7 bases, leaving 18 bases between the germline ends. Germline CDR1 and CDR2: MDHEN and SYDVKM. The CDR3 is made up of 16 amino acids. The CDR3 DNA sequence: TGTGCCAGCAGTTTGTCCCCGGGGGCGCTGGGTGAAAAACTGTTTTTT. This codes for CASSLSPGALGEKLFF.

The chain carries TRBV4-1 and TRBJ2-3, with 9 bases matching TRBD1. The length of the CDR3 is 16 residues. The germline gives CDR1 MGHRA, CDR2 YSYEKL. The junction had 10 bases not matched to a gene; V was cut back by 2 bases and J by 7 bases. This chain's CDR3 is CASSQPSRDRVNTQYF. CDR3 in DNA: TGCGCCAGCAGCCAACCGTCCCGGGACAGGGTAAATACGCAGTATTTT.

The chain carries TRBV11-2 and TRBJ2-7; D perhaps matches TRBD2 (5 bases). The CDR3 covers 16 residues. In germline, CDR1 is SGHAT, CDR2 FQNNGV. Trimming removed 1 base at V and 2 bases at J, with 15 bases between. CDR3 sequence (DNA): TGTGCCAGCAGCTTAGGTTCGGGGAAAATCCCCTACGAGCAGTACTTC. This gives the protein CASSLGSGKIPYEQYF.

This clone was observed a handful of times. The chain couples TRBV6-1 to TRBJ1-5; D call uncertain. The CDR3 covers 11 residues. The germline CDR1 and CDR2 sequences are MNHNS and SASEGT. V was shortened by 2 bases and J by 9 bases, with 5 bases between the two germline ends. CDR3 coding DNA: TGTGCCAGCAGTGAAACACGGCCCCAGCATTTT. Encoded protein: CASSETRPQHF.

This clone was seen more than once but under ten times. As DNA, the CDR3 is TGTGCCAGCAGTAACCATCCAAGCTCTGGAAACACCATATATTTT. This codes for CASSNHPSSGNTIYF. The gene calls are TRBV6-5 and TRBJ1-3; D not resolved. This CDR3 region has 15 residues. Germline V gives CDR1 MNHEY, CDR2 SVGAGI. Trimming removed 5 bases from V and 0 bases from J, with 11 bases in between.